This passage covers 22 T cell receptor beta chains from one sample sequenced in a study of cytomegalovirus exposure and HLA in healthy donors. Sequenced by immunoSEQ multiplex PCR; TCRdb stores in-frame clones only, minus some. The sample has 150,000 to 200,000 clones, 75% to 85% seen once; the top ten hold over 10%. Sequencing used PBMCs. The receptors derive from a woman younger than 45 in good health and CMV-seropositive.

V is TRBV19 and J is TRBJ2-1; possible D gene TRBD1, 6 bases. In germline, CDR1 is LNHDA, CDR2 SQIVND (reference sequence). The CDR3 totals 17 residues. Trimming removed 4 bases from V and 0 bases from J, with 16 bases in between. The CDR3 bases are TGTGCCAGTAGTAAGCTTCCGGACAGAAGCTCCTACAATGAGCAGTTCTTC. Its protein is CASSKLPDRSSYNEQFF.

In its sample, this clone was seen a few times. This chain links TRBV30 with TRBJ2-5; D is unclear. The germline V and J ends were trimmed by 0 bases and 7 bases, with 9 bases remaining between them. The CDR3 is 12 amino acids. Per the germline V gene, CDR1 is GTSNPN and CDR2 is SVGIG (reference sequence). The CDR3 coding sequence is TGTGCCTGGAGTGTACTAATCGCGACCCAGTACTTC. Protein sequence: CAWSVLIATQYF.

The V and J genes are TRBV6-1 and TRBJ2-3; unclear D gene. V was clipped by 6 bases and J by 1 base, with 11 bases between them. The germline V gene encodes CDR1 MNHNS and CDR2 SASEGT. The CDR3 loop spans 14 amino acids. CDR3 residues: CASRPNSGTDTQYF. DNA of the CDR3: TGTGCCAGCAGGCCCAATAGTGGCACAGATACGCAGTATTTT.

This clone was recorded a few times. The chain has TRBV5-6 and TRBJ2-7, with TRBD2 as a possible D gene (5 bases). Trimming stripped 5 bases from V and 6 bases from J, with 21 bases between. This CDR3 has 15 residues. The germline CDR1 and CDR2 sequences are SGHDT and YYEEEE. The CDR3 protein is CASSHRAKRGSEQYF. The CDR3 DNA follows: TGTGCCAGCAGTCACCGGGCGAAACGGGGTAGCGAGCAGTACTTC.

The V gene is TRBV30, the J gene TRBJ1-2; D is possibly TRBD1 (5 bases). Between the trimmed V and J ends, which lost 7 bases and 2 bases, there was a span of 14 bases. CDR3 length equals 13 residues. CDR1 and CDR2 (germline): GTSNPN, SVGIG (reference sequence). The CDR3 protein is CALGRGVNYGYTF. The CDR3 bases are TGTGCCTTAGGACGGGGGGTAAACTATGGCTACACCTTC.

This sequence joins TRBV19 and TRBJ2-3, with TRBD2 identical over 7 bases. This CDR3 comprises 14 residues. Trimming removed 3 bases from V and 4 bases from J; junction bases left unmatched: 4. Germline CDR1 reads LNHDA; CDR2 reads SQIVND (reference sequence). The CDR3 loop reads CASSIGLGPDTQYF. CDR3 DNA sequence: TGTGCCAGTAGTATCGGACTAGGGCCAGATACGCAGTATTTT. Supplemented by reference TRBV19 and TRBJ2-3, the full variable domain reads DGGITQSPKYLFRKEGQNVTLSCEQNLNHDAMYWYRQDPGQGLRLIYYSQIVNDFQKGDIAEGYSVSREKKESFPLTVTSAQKNPTAFYLCASSIGLGPDTQYFGPGTRLTVL.

The V and J genes are TRBV5-1 and TRBJ2-1; 7 bases match TRBD1. CDR1 and CDR2 (germline): SGHRS, YFSETQ. Losses at the gene ends were 4 bases for V and 5 bases for J; bases not matched to a gene: 6. The CDR3 totals 14 residues. The CDR3 DNA reads TGCGCCAGCAGCCCCGGACAGGTAGACAATGAGCAGTTCTTC. Amino acids: CASSPGQVDNEQFF. Based on the CDR3 plus reference TRBV5-1 and TRBJ2-1, the full variable domain is KAGVTQTPRYLIKTRGQQVTLSCSPISGHRSVSWYQQTPGQGLQFLFEYFSETQRNKGNFPGRFSGRQFSNSRSEMNVSTLELGDSALYLCASSPGQVDNEQFFGPGTRLTVL.

Details on this clone: A read error may produce the germline difference seen at one junction end. The chain is built from TRBV28 and TRBJ2-3, with 10 bases identical to TRBD2. Germline V gives CDR1 MDHEN, CDR2 SYDVKM. The CDR3 has 12 amino acids. In DNA form, the CDR3 reads TGTGCCAGCAAGGTAGCGGGAGGACTGTCGGGTTTT. It specifies CASKVAGGLSGF.

This sequence joins TRBV15 and TRBJ2-1; D might be TRBD1 (5 bases). The V gene's germline CDR1 is LNHNV and CDR2 YYDKDF (reference sequence). Trimming removed 4 bases from V and 2 bases from J, with 6 bases in between. This CDR3 region has 13 residues. CDR3 region: CATSTTAYNEQFF. In DNA, the CDR3 is TGTGCCACCAGCACGACAGCCTACAATGAGCAGTTCTTC.

The chain has TRBV11-3 and TRBJ2-1, with 10 positions matching TRBD2. Looked up from germline, CDR1 is SGHNT and CDR2 is YENEEA. The CDR3 extends over 18 amino acids. Trimming cost V 0 bases and J 2 bases; bases outside gene matches: 7. CDR3 DNA sequence: TGTGCCAGCAGCTTAGAGGTGGAAGCGGGAGGGACCTACAATGAGCAGTTCTTC. Residues: CASSLEVEAGGTYNEQFF.

With respect to this clone: The junction differs from germline at one of its ends, possibly a read error. The chain links TRBV11-2 to TRBJ2-7, with TRBD1 as a possible D gene (5 bases). The CDR3 length is 15 residues. CDR1 SGHAT and CDR2 FQNNGV come from the germline V gene. The CDR3 spells CASSGRDRNHVRRDF. The CDR3 DNA reads as TGTGCCAGCAGCGGCCGAGACAGAAACCACGTAAGACGGGACTTC.

The rearrangement uses TRBV28 and TRBJ2-7; D not resolved. Looked up from germline, CDR1 is MDHEN and CDR2 is SYDVKM. The CDR3 spans 13 residues. Trimming removed 3 bases at V and 1 base at J, with 7 bases between. The CDR3: CASSLRRSYEQYF. The CDR3 DNA sequence: TGTGCCAGCAGTTTGCGGCGGTCCTACGAGCAGTACTTC.

The chain combines TRBV2 with TRBJ1-1; TRBD1 matches at 10 bases. V shed 3 bases and J 13 bases; nucleotides not matched to a gene: 8. Germline V lookup: CDR1 SNHLY, CDR2 FYNNEI. This CDR3 spans 13 amino acids. The CDR3, as DNA: TGTGCCAGCAGTGAGACAGGGGGCGCTGGGGATTTCTTT. Its protein is CASSETGGAGDFF.

The J gene is TRBJ2-7, the V gene TRBV6-5, with 9 bases aligning to TRBD2. V shed 9 bases, J shed 6 bases, and the junction held 12 bases outside the gene matches. The CDR3 contains 14 residues. The germline V gene has CDR1 MNHEY and CDR2 SVGAGI. CDR3 residues: CASSTTSGPFEQYF. The CDR3 nucleotides read TGTGCCAGTTCAACCACTAGCGGGCCTTTCGAGCAGTACTTC.

This rearrangement joins TRBV5-1 to TRBJ2-2, with D perhaps TRBD2 (5 bases). CDR1 and CDR2 (germline): SGHRS, YFSETQ. V dropped 4 bases and J dropped 7 bases, with 11 bases sitting between them. The CDR3 consists of 13 residues. CDR3 loop: CASSPASIGELFF. CDR3 in DNA: TGCGCCAGCAGCCCCGCTAGCATCGGGGAGCTGTTTTTT.

This clone was counted only a few times. This chain connects TRBV10-3 to TRBJ2-6; D not certain. Germline lookup yields CDR1 ENHRY and CDR2 SYGVKD. V shed 2 bases and J shed 4 bases, with 6 bases lying between them. The CDR3 extends over 14 amino acids. CDR3 in DNA: TGTGCCATCAGTGAGCCTAGGGGGGCCAACGTCCTGACTTTC. It codes for CAISEPRGANVLTF.

V is TRBV6-1 and J is TRBJ1-2, with D possibly TRBD1 on 5 matching bases. The germline V and J ends were trimmed by 4 bases and 8 bases, with 14 bases remaining between them. CDR1 and CDR2 from the germline V gene are MNHNS and SASEGT. This CDR3 comprises 13 residues. In nucleotides, the CDR3 is TGTGCCAGCAGTGCCTCAGGGTGGAGCGGCTACACCTTC. It codes for CASSASGWSGYTF.

The chain employs TRBV5-1 and TRBJ2-7; 9 bases map to TRBD2. The germline V gene encodes CDR1 SGHRS and CDR2 YFSETQ. The CDR3 has 17 amino acids. V was clipped by 0 bases and J by 0 bases; unmatched bases: 7. The DNA of the CDR3 is TGCGCCAGCAGCTTGGCAGGCGGCGGGAGGGGCTCCTACGAGCAGTACTTC. Amino acids: CASSLAGGGRGSYEQYF.

The CDR3 nucleotides read TGTGCCACCAGCAGAGGGAACCTAGCGGGAGGGTCCGGGGAGCTGTTTTTT. This codes for CATSRGNLAGGSGELFF. The chain uses TRBV15 and TRBJ2-2, with TRBD2 matching over 12 bases. There are 17 residues in the CDR3. The germline V gene encodes CDR1 LNHNV and CDR2 YYDKDF (reference sequence). V shed 1 base and J 6 bases; nucleotides not matched to a gene: 6.

J is TRBJ1-5 and V is TRBV28; D remains unclear. The CDR3 contains 11 residues. The germline CDR1 and CDR2 sequences are MDHEN and SYDVKM. CDR3 residues: CAGGINQPQHF. CDR3 DNA: TGTGCTGGAGGGATAAATCAGCCCCAGCATTTT.

J is TRBJ1-3 and V is TRBV2; no clear D. Germline V gives CDR1 SNHLY, CDR2 FYNNEI. The CDR3 is made up of 15 amino acids. The V gene lost 6 bases and the J gene lost 4 bases, with 16 bases spanning the gap. CDR3 coding DNA: TGTGCCAGCAGCCCCCTGTCTCTACCGGGAAACACCATATATTTT. It codes for CASSPLSLPGNTIYF.

This CDR3 is CASSVTSGTRTDTQYF. CDR3 coding DNA: TGTGCCAGCAGCGTAACTAGCGGGACTCGCACAGATACGCAGTATTTT. The chain carries TRBV9 and TRBJ2-3; TRBD2 matches at 10 bases. Germline CDR1 is SGDLS and CDR2 is YYNGEE. The CDR3 extends over 16 amino acids. V was pared by 1 base and J by 1 base, with 3 bases of the junction left unmatched.